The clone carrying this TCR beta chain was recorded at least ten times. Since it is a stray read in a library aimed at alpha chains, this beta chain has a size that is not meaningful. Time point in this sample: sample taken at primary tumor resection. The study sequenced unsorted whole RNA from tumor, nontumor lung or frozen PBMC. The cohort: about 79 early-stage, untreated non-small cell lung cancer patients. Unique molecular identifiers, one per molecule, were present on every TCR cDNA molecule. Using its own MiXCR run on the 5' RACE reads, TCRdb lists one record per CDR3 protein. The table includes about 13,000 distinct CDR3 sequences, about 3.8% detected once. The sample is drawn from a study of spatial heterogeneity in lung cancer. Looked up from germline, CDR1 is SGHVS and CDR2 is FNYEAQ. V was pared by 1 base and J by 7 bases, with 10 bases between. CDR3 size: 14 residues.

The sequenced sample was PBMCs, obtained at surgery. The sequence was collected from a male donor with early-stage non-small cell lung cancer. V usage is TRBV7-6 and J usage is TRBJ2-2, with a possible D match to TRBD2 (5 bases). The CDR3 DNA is TGTGCCAGCAGCTTAGTTCTACGGGGCGGGGAGCTGTTTTTT. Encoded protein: CASSLVLRGGELFF.